This T cell receptor (beta chain) emerged from a study of beta chain features in type 1 diabetes. After removal of 5 bases from V and 1 base from J, the junction contained 1 base not matched to a gene. The CDR3 extends over 13 amino acids. Germline lookup yields CDR1 SGHTA and CDR2 FQGNSA. The collection from each donor was one heparinised blood draw averaging roughly 0.11 L. Every bit of the isolated RNA underwent reverse transcription, so sequencing read expressed TCRB transcripts. For naive, central memory and regulatory T cell samples, reads averaged about 3.7 million. TCRdb's table, derived via immunoSEQ multiplex PCR, lists solely in-frame clones and lacks some. This sample has 160,000 or so clones, with just over 8% found just once. The study, taken as a whole, reports: There was no resolution here of whether HLA type influences TCRB rearrangement. TCRB CDR3 length was moderately but significantly reduced in all four CD4+ subsets of Type 1 diabetes patients. When VDJ junctions were examined, type 1 diabetes patients showed fewer insertions and more deletions.

This clone was observed a handful of times. No antigen is known for it. The receptor's source is a young woman with type 1 diabetes. The specimen sequenced was central memory CD4+ T cells from blood. This chain connects TRBV7-2 to TRBJ2-5; 7 bases fit TRBD1. The CDR3 spells CASSDRVQETQYF. The CDR3 DNA sequence: TGTGCCAGCAGCGACAGGGTCCAAGAGACCCAGTACTTC.